Listed below are T cell receptor beta chains from one sample, sequenced in a study of blood T cell repertoires in COVID-19. Libraries were prepared by immunoSEQ multiplex PCR; TCRdb keeps only in-frame clonotypes and omits some of them. The sample consists of approximately 300,000 clones, about 90% of them appearing once. Sequencing was carried out using PBMCs or T cells enriched from blood (not recorded which). The source of these receptors is a woman younger than 35 with acute COVID-19. Each CDR3 is given with its conserved first and last residue. The order of the fields is D gene, clone size, V gene, J gene, CDR3 DNA, CDR3 protein. D genes are given only for firm matches. For some rows the clone size is stated as once, few or many, or as a class when expanded; others skip it.

d_gene: TRBD2
abundance: NA
v_gene: TRBV5-1
j_gene: TRBJ2-2
CDR3nt: TGCGCCAGCAGCTCTGGACTAGCGGGAGCCGGGGAGCTGTTTTTT
CDR3aa: CASSSGLAGAGELFF

d_gene: TRBD2
abundance: NA
v_gene: TRBV4-2
j_gene: TRBJ2-2
CDR3nt: TGTGCCAGCAGCCCTGGGACTAGCGGCCCCGGGGAGCTGTTTTTT
CDR3aa: CASSPGTSGPGELFF

d_gene: TRBD1
abundance: NA
v_gene: TRBV19
j_gene: TRBJ1-2
CDR3nt: TGTGCCAGTAGTATCACAGGGGGGAAGAACTATGGCTACACCTTC
CDR3aa: CASSITGGKNYGYTF

d_gene: TRBD1
abundance: NA
v_gene: TRBV6-5
j_gene: TRBJ1-2
CDR3nt: TGTGCCAGCAGTTATTCCGGGACAGGGGGGTATGGCTACACCTTC
CDR3aa: CASSYSGTGGYGYTF

d_gene: TRBD2
abundance: NA
v_gene: TRBV29-1
j_gene: TRBJ2-1
CDR3nt: TGCAGCGTTGAAGCCGCGGGAGTCAATGAGCAGTTCTTC
CDR3aa: CSVEAAGVNEQFF

d_gene: NA
abundance: NA
v_gene: TRBV27
j_gene: TRBJ2-7
CDR3nt: TGTGCCAGCAGTTTATTATGGGGGCCGCCCTACGAGCAGTACTTC
CDR3aa: CASSLLWGPPYEQYF

d_gene: NA
abundance: once
v_gene: TRBV21-1
j_gene: TRBJ2-1
CDR3nt: TGTGCCAGCAGCAAAATCGGGTCCGGGACTAGCGGGAGGAGTCTCGGCCCCTACAATGAGCAGTTCTTC
CDR3aa: CASSKIGSGTSGRSLGPYNEQFF

d_gene: TRBD1
abundance: NA
v_gene: TRBV10-1
j_gene: TRBJ1-2
CDR3nt: TGCGCCAGCATACTCGACAGGGCGCGCGGCTACACCTTC
CDR3aa: CASILDRARGYTF

d_gene: NA
abundance: NA
v_gene: TRBV7-3
j_gene: TRBJ2-3
CDR3nt: TGTGCCAGCAGCTTAGATCTCTCGGCGGGGTCCACAGATACGCAGTATTTT
CDR3aa: CASSLDLSAGSTDTQYF

d_gene: TRBD1
abundance: once
v_gene: TRBV5-1
j_gene: TRBJ1-4
CDR3nt: TGCGCCAGCAGCTTGCCCGGGACAGGGCGCGAAAAACTGTTTTTT
CDR3aa: CASSLPGTGREKLFF

d_gene: NA
abundance: NA
v_gene: TRBV19
j_gene: TRBJ1-4
CDR3nt: TGTGCCAGTAGTGGCATCCAGGGTATAACTAATGAAAAACTGTTTTTT
CDR3aa: CASSGIQGITNEKLFF

d_gene: NA
abundance: NA
v_gene: TRBV27
j_gene: TRBJ2-5
CDR3nt: TGTGCCAGCAGGACACCCCCGCTGGAGACCCAGTACTTC
CDR3aa: CASRTPPLETQYF

d_gene: NA
abundance: NA
v_gene: TRBV21-1
j_gene: TRBJ1-3
CDR3nt: TGTGCCAGCAGCACGAGATACAGGGAAGCCATATATTTT
CDR3aa: CASSTRYREAIYF

d_gene: NA
abundance: NA
v_gene: TRBV27
j_gene: TRBJ2-1
CDR3nt: TGTGCCAGCAGCCCCCACCCGCGGCTAGGACTAAACAATGAGCAGTTCTTC
CDR3aa: CASSPHPRLGLNNEQFF

d_gene: NA
abundance: NA
v_gene: TRBV28
j_gene: TRBJ2-3
CDR3nt: TGTGCCAGCAGTTCAGGCCAACTAGCCACAGATACGCAGTATTTT
CDR3aa: CASSSGQLATDTQYF

d_gene: TRBD1
abundance: NA
v_gene: TRBV29-1
j_gene: TRBJ2-7
CDR3nt: TGCAGCGTGACCGGGACAGGGGACTCCGAGCAGTACTTC
CDR3aa: CSVTGTGDSEQYF

d_gene: TRBD1
abundance: NA
v_gene: TRBV6-4
j_gene: TRBJ1-2
CDR3nt: TGTGCCAGCAGCTCGGACAGGGCCGGCTATGGCTACACCTTC
CDR3aa: CASSSDRAGYGYTF

d_gene: NA
abundance: many
v_gene: TRBV7-6
j_gene: TRBJ2-1
CDR3nt: TGTGCCAGCAGCCCCGGGACTCACAATGAGCAGTTCTTC
CDR3aa: CASSPGTHNEQFF

d_gene: NA
abundance: NA
v_gene: TRBV6-5
j_gene: TRBJ1-4
CDR3nt: TGTGCCAGCAGTTACTCGACCCAAAGGGGGGAAAAACTGTTTTTT
CDR3aa: CASSYSTQRGEKLFF

d_gene: NA
abundance: once
v_gene: TRBV18
j_gene: TRBJ1-1
CDR3nt: TGTGCCAGCTCACCGGGGAGCGGCGGAAACACTGAAGCTTTCTTT
CDR3aa: CASSPGSGGNTEAFF

d_gene: TRBD2
abundance: NA
v_gene: TRBV6-5
j_gene: TRBJ2-7
CDR3nt: TGTGCCAGCTCGCTAGCGGCCTCCTACGAGCAGTACTTC
CDR3aa: CASSLAASYEQYF

d_gene: TRBD1
abundance: NA
v_gene: TRBV29-1
j_gene: TRBJ1-2
CDR3nt: TGCAGCGTCACAGGGGAGTATGGCTACACCTTC
CDR3aa: CSVTGEYGYTF

d_gene: NA
abundance: NA
v_gene: TRBV6-6
j_gene: TRBJ1-6
CDR3nt: TGTGCCAGCAGCCGCAGGGGAGAGGATTCACCCCTCCACTTT
CDR3aa: CASSRRGEDSPLHF

d_gene: NA
abundance: NA
v_gene: TRBV12-5
j_gene: TRBJ2-2
CDR3nt: TGTGCTAGTGGTTCCAGAGGAACCGGGGAGCTGTTTTTT
CDR3aa: CASGSRGTGELFF

d_gene: TRBD1
abundance: NA
v_gene: TRBV27
j_gene: TRBJ2-7
CDR3nt: TGTGCCAGCAGTTTAAGACAGGGGGTATTAGGCTACGAGCAGTACTTC
CDR3aa: CASSLRQGVLGYEQYF

d_gene: TRBD1
abundance: NA
v_gene: TRBV11-2
j_gene: TRBJ1-2
CDR3nt: TGTGCCAGCAGCTTCACGGAGGGGGCATTGTATGGCTACACCTTC
CDR3aa: CASSFTEGALYGYTF

d_gene: NA
abundance: few
v_gene: TRBV20-1
j_gene: TRBJ1-1
CDR3nt: TGCAGTGCTAGTCCGCAGCGAAAGGCCGCTTTCTTT
CDR3aa: CSASPQRKAAFF

d_gene: TRBD1
abundance: NA
v_gene: TRBV6-5
j_gene: TRBJ2-7
CDR3nt: TGTGCCAGCAGTCTTACAGGGGACTACGAGCAGTACTTC
CDR3aa: CASSLTGDYEQYF

d_gene: TRBD1
abundance: NA
v_gene: TRBV3-1/TRBV3-2
j_gene: TRBJ1-2
CDR3nt: TGTGCCAGCAGCTCAGGGGGCTATGGCTACACCTTC
CDR3aa: CASSSGGYGYTF

d_gene: NA
abundance: NA
v_gene: TRBV28
j_gene: TRBJ1-2
CDR3nt: TGTGCCAGCAGTTTCCAATTTTATGGCTACACCTTC
CDR3aa: CASSFQFYGYTF

d_gene: NA
abundance: NA
v_gene: TRBV28
j_gene: TRBJ1-2
CDR3nt: TGTGCCAGCAGTTTCAGTGCTTATGGCTACACCTTC
CDR3aa: CASSFSAYGYTF

d_gene: NA
abundance: NA
v_gene: TRBV7-2
j_gene: TRBJ1-3
CDR3nt: TGTGCCAGCAGCTTGGACATGAGGGGACACTCTGGAAACACCATATATTTT
CDR3aa: CASSLDMRGHSGNTIYF

d_gene: TRBD2
abundance: NA
v_gene: TRBV9
j_gene: TRBJ2-3
CDR3nt: TGTGCCAGCAGTTTGGGAGGGACTAGCACAGATACGCAGTATTTT
CDR3aa: CASSLGGTSTDTQYF

d_gene: NA
abundance: NA
v_gene: TRBV19
j_gene: TRBJ1-3
CDR3nt: TGTGCCAGTAGGCCAGACACGAGCTCTGGAAACACCATATATTTT
CDR3aa: CASRPDTSSGNTIYF

d_gene: TRBD1
abundance: NA
v_gene: TRBV28
j_gene: TRBJ1-5
CDR3nt: TGTGCCAGCAGCCCAGGGACAGGCGCCCAGCCCCAGCATTTT
CDR3aa: CASSPGTGAQPQHF

d_gene: NA
abundance: NA
v_gene: TRBV3-1/TRBV3-2
j_gene: TRBJ1-3
CDR3nt: TGTGCCAGCAGCCAACAGTCCGCTGGAAACACCATATATTTT
CDR3aa: CASSQQSAGNTIYF

d_gene: TRBD1
abundance: NA
v_gene: TRBV20-1
j_gene: TRBJ2-7
CDR3nt: TGCAGTGCTAGTCGAGGGGGCGCCTACGAGCAGTACTTC
CDR3aa: CSASRGGAYEQYF

d_gene: NA
abundance: NA
v_gene: TRBV7-9
j_gene: TRBJ1-1
CDR3nt: TGTGCCAGCAGCGAAGGGCGGGGCACTGAAGCTTTCTTT
CDR3aa: CASSEGRGTEAFF